The clone carrying this T cell receptor (beta chain) occurred once. These data come from a study of shared clonotypes between healthy human individuals. About the study: Each donor had three CD4 naive, three CD4 memory, two CD8 naive and one CD8 memory plate.

Sequencing was performed with immunoSEQ multiplex PCR; in TCRdb, only in-frame clones are kept and a portion is missing. The sample has around 2.5 million clones; over 85% are singletons. It was into CD45RA+ naive and CD45RA-negative memory subsets that the CD4+ cells were split. The sequencing sample was made of naive CD4+ T cells from PBMCs. Sample subset: CD45RA+ positively selected. The receptor was isolated from a man aged 18 to 35 in good health. Some clones in this sample may be carry-over from other donors' samples.

The CDR3 region has the DNA TGTGCCAGCAGTGAACCCCCCCCGGACAGGGTGTACGAGCAGTACTTC. It encodes CASSEPPPDRVYEQYF. V usage is TRBV2 and J usage is TRBJ2-7; 8 positions match TRBD1. The germline CDR1 and CDR2 sequences are SNHLY and FYNNEI. The CDR3 sequence is 16 residues long. Germline trimming cut 2 bases from V and 4 bases from J; bases unmatched to any gene: 10.